The rows below give T cell receptor beta chains drawn from one sample of a study of T cell changes during pregnancy in multiple sclerosis. Profiled with immunoSEQ multiplex PCR; TCRdb holds only in-frame clones, not every one. There are 75,000 to 95,000 clones in the sample; around 90% occur only once, and 1.5% to 2% lies in the top ten. The specimen was peripheral blood, collected in the first trimester of pregnancy. The source is a female donor in good health, enrolled as a control in a pregnancy study. Both conserved end residues are part of each CDR3. The D gene is left open where the match is weak. Where a row states a size, it is once, few, many or the class of an expanded clone; other rows omit it.

abundance | d_gene | j_gene | v_gene | CDR3nt | CDR3aa
NA | TRBD1 | TRBJ1-2 | TRBV7-2 | TGTGCCAGCAGCCTTGGACAGGGCAAGGATGGCTACACCTTC | CASSLGQGKDGYTF
NA | NA | TRBJ2-1 | TRBV2 | TGTGCCACCCATGTCAGGGTGAACAATGAGCAGTTCTTC | CATHVRVNNEQFF
NA | NA | TRBJ1-2 | TRBV28 | TGTGCCAGCAGTTACTACAGGGAAGCGGTGCGTTATGGCTACACCTTC | CASSYYREAVRYGYTF
NA | NA | TRBJ2-5 | TRBV6-1 | TGTGCCAGCAGTGAGCGGGTGAGCGGGACCCAGTACTTC | CASSERVSGTQYF
few | TRBD1 | TRBJ1-4 | TRBV30 | TGTGCCTGGAGTATGGGACCGGGGACAGCCACTCGGCTGTTTTTT | CAWSMGPGTATRLFF
NA | TRBD2 | TRBJ2-1 | TRBV19 | TGTGCCAGTAGTAAGCCGGGGGGGCCGAACAATGAGCAGTTCTTC | CASSKPGGPNNEQFF
NA | TRBD1 | TRBJ1-4 | TRBV28 | TGTGCCAGCAGTTTGGGACAGGGGGGACTGTTTTTT | CASSLGQGGLFF
NA | NA | TRBJ2-2 | TRBV5-1 | TGCGCCAGCAGCTTGGCCGGATCGACAGGCCGACCGGGCACCGGGGAGCTGTTTTTT | CASSLAGSTGRPGTGELFF
NA | NA | TRBJ1-3 | TRBV27 | TGTGCCAGCTCTAAGGCAGGCTCTGGAAACACCATATATTTT | CASSKAGSGNTIYF
NA | TRBD2 | TRBJ2-3 | TRBV7-3 | TGTGCCAGCAGCTTAAGTAGAGCGGGGTCCACAGATACGCAGTATTTT | CASSLSRAGSTDTQYF
NA | NA | TRBJ2-1 | TRBV5-1 | TGCGCCAGCAGCTTGAGTGGGGGCCAGTTCTTC | CASSLSGGQFF
NA | TRBD1 | TRBJ1-5 | TRBV28 | TGTGCCAGCGATAGACAGGGTTTCAATCAGCCCCAGCATTTT | CASDRQGFNQPQHF
once | TRBD1 | TRBJ2-2 | TRBV15 | TGTGCCACCAGCGGCCGACAGGGCGGCACCGGGGAGCTGTTTTTT | CATSGRQGGTGELFF
NA | TRBD2 | TRBJ2-2 | TRBV14 | TGTGCCAGCAGCCAAGTGGGAGGGACCGGGGAGCTGTTTTTT | CASSQVGGTGELFF
NA | TRBD1 | TRBJ2-7 | TRBV4-3 | TGCGCCAGCAGCGGCGGGTATGGTGGACAGGGTTACTCCTACGAGCAGTACTTC | CASSGGYGGQGYSYEQYF
once | TRBD1 | TRBJ1-1 | TRBV5-1 | TGCGCCAGCAGCTCGGGGACAGGGGGCGCGTGGGCTTTCTTT | CASSSGTGGAWAFF
NA | NA | TRBJ1-2 | TRBV7-8 | TGTGCCAGCAGCGGCCAGGGGTCGAGGAACTATGGCTACACCTTC | CASSGQGSRNYGYTF
NA | NA | TRBJ1-6 | TRBV7-9 | TGTGCCAGCAGCTTGGGCAGCTACTCCTATAATTCACCCCTCCACTTT | CASSLGSYSYNSPLHF
NA | TRBD2 | TRBJ2-1 | TRBV7-2 | TGTGCCAGCAGCGTAAATAGCGGGCCCGGGGATGAGCAGTTCTTC | CASSVNSGPGDEQFF
NA | NA | TRBJ1-4 | TRBV4-3 | TGCGCCGCCGCGTCCTCCCTGGGCGAAAAACTGTTTTTT | CAAASSLGEKLFF
NA | NA | TRBJ1-6 | TRBV30 | TGTGCCTGGACCCCCGGAGGGCGCAGGTCACCCCTCCACTTT | CAWTPGGRRSPLHF
NA | NA | TRBJ2-4 | TRBV12-2 | TGTGCAAGTCGTCAGGGAGGGGGTCTAGCCAAAAACATTCAGTACTTC | CASRQGGGLAKNIQYF
NA | TRBD1 | TRBJ2-4 | TRBV27 | TGTGCCAGCAGCCGACAGGGGCTGCTAGCCAAAAACATTCAGTACTTC | CASSRQGLLAKNIQYF
NA | NA | TRBJ1-1 | TRBV28 | TGTGCCAGCAGCCCGGGACTGAAGGGGACTGAAGCTTTCTTT | CASSPGLKGTEAFF
once | TRBD1 | TRBJ2-3 | TRBV28 | TGTGCCAGCAGTCTTCCTCGGACAGGGGCCTCCCCAGATACGCAGTATTTT | CASSLPRTGASPDTQYF
NA | TRBD1 | TRBJ2-3 | TRBV29-1 | TGCAGCGTTGAAGATGTAGGGACAGGTGAAACAGATACGCAGTATTTT | CSVEDVGTGETDTQYF
NA | NA | TRBJ1-4 | TRBV27 | TGTGCCAGCGGCTTGGCGGGGGTGGAGGAAAAACTGTTTTTT | CASGLAGVEEKLFF
NA | NA | TRBJ1-1 | TRBV7-2 | TGTGCCAGCAGCCTTGCCGGCAGGGGCAGAGGGGACACTGAAGCTTTCTTT | CASSLAGRGRGDTEAFF
NA | NA | TRBJ1-2 | TRBV30 | TGTGCCTGGAGTGTACTTGCGCCCTATGGCTACACCTTC | CAWSVLAPYGYTF
once | NA | TRBJ1-5 | TRBV6-6 | TGTGCCAGCACCGGGACTACAGGCAATCAGCCCCAGCATTTT | CASTGTTGNQPQHF
NA | TRBD2 | TRBJ2-5 | TRBV7-2 | TGTGCCAGCAGGATTGGACTAGCGGGGGAGACCCAGTACTTC | CASRIGLAGETQYF
few | TRBD1 | TRBJ1-2 | TRBV9 | TGTGCCAGCAGCGCAGGAGGGGGCCTCTATGGCTACACCTTC | CASSAGGGLYGYTF
NA | NA | TRBJ2-7 | TRBV15 | TGTGCCACCAGCAGAGGATACAGGGACGAGCAGTACTTC | CATSRGYRDEQYF
NA | NA | TRBJ1-2 | TRBV6-5 | TGTGCCAGCACAGGGGCCGCCGGTGGCTACACCTTC | CASTGAAGGYTF
NA | TRBD2 | TRBJ2-3 | TRBV7-9 | TGTGCCAGCAGGCCGACTAGCGCGACAGATACGCAGTATTTT | CASRPTSATDTQYF
NA | TRBD2 | TRBJ2-1 | TRBV18 | TGTGCCAGCTCACCCGGGGGGTCTACCTACAATGAGCAGTTCTTC | CASSPGGSTYNEQFF
once | NA | TRBJ1-2 | TRBV7-9 | TGTGCCAGCAGCTACCCGGGGGGAGCTAACTATGGCTACACCTTC | CASSYPGGANYGYTF
NA | TRBD1 | TRBJ1-2 | TRBV28 | TGTGCCAGCAGTTCTACCGATATGGGACAGGGGGCTGGTGGCTACACCTTC | CASSSTDMGQGAGGYTF
NA | TRBD1 | TRBJ1-2 | TRBV7-9 | TGTGCCAGCAGCTTACAAACAGCAAGAGGACAGGCGGGCTACACCTTC | CASSLQTARGQAGYTF
NA | NA | TRBJ1-4 | TRBV5-4 | TGTGCCAGCAGCTTGCAGGGCGCGGATGAAAAACTGTTTTTT | CASSLQGADEKLFF
many | NA | TRBJ1-1 | TRBV27 | TGTGCCAGCAGTTCCGGGAGAATGAACACTGAAGCTTTCTTT | CASSSGRMNTEAFF
NA | NA | TRBJ1-4 | TRBV9 | TGTGCCAGCAGCGTAGAGGGCCGAGGGAGTGAAAAACTGTTTTTT | CASSVEGRGSEKLFF
NA | TRBD1 | TRBJ1-2 | TRBV10-3 | TGTGCCATCAGTGCAGGGCCGGACAGGGTTGCTGGTGGCTACACCTTC | CAISAGPDRVAGGYTF
NA | NA | TRBJ1-4 | TRBV7-2 | TGTGCCAGCAGCTTAGTGAGTAATGAAAAACTGTTTTTT | CASSLVSNEKLFF
once | TRBD1 | TRBJ2-3 | TRBV5-4 | TGTGCCAGCAGCATAGGGACAGGGGTTACAGATACGCAGTATTTT | CASSIGTGVTDTQYF
NA | NA | TRBJ2-5 | TRBV25-1 | TGTGCCAGCTGTCCCGGGACTTACCAAGAGACCCAGTACTTC | CASCPGTYQETQYF